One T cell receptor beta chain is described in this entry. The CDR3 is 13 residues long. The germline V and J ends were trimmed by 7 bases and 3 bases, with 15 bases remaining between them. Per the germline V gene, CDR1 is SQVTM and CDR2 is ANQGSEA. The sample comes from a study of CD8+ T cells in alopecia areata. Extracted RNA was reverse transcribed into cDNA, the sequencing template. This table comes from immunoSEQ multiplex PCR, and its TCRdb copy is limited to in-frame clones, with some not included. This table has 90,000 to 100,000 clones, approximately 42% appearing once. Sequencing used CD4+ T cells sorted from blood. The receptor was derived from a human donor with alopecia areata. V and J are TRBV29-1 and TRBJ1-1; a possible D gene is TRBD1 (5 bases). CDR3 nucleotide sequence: TGCAGCGCCGACAGAATTGAGTACACTGAAGCTTTCTTT. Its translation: CSADRIEYTEAFF.